This entry describes one T cell receptor beta chain. One end of the junction is discordant with germline, which a read error may explain. The CDR3 is 14 amino acids. CDR1 and CDR2 (germline): SQVTM, ANQGSEA. This record comes from a study of tumor-infiltrating lymphocytes in primary liver carcinoma. Study-level information: Patients, male and female, were 30 to 69 years old.

Unsorted bulk tissue, about 19-32 mg of it, served as the source for co-extraction of RNA and DNA. Using a constant-region primer together with ProtoScript II reverse transcriptase, TCR beta cDNA was made from 450 to 600 ng of total RNA. Three nested multiplex PCR rounds of slightly modified ARM-PCR generated TCR beta libraries. Two initial PCR rounds of roughly 10 cycles each paired TRBV1-TRBV30 forward primers with a C-beta reverse primer. TCRdb reprocessed the multiplex PCR reads via MiXCR and lists one record per CDR3 protein. The table lists 40,000 to 50,000 distinct CDR3 sequences, about 70% of them singletons.

The receptor was isolated from a man between 35 and 55 years old with primary liver carcinoma and hepatitis B virus infection. The chain recombines TRBV29-1 with TRBJ1-1; D is unclear. The sequenced material came from liver tumor tissue from sampling region 3. Subset specified: tumor region T3, left-lateral pole. CDR3 region: CSIEDRWSNTEAFF. In nucleotides, the CDR3 is TGCAGCATTGAAGATCGATGGTCGAACACTGAAGCTTTCTTT.